Shown below are 5 T cell receptor beta chains from a single sample sequenced in a study of response to subunit inactivated influenza vaccine. TCRdb re-analysed the RT-PCR reads in MiXCR, keeping a single row per CDR3 protein. The repertoire includes about 700,000 distinct CDR3 sequences, 11% to 15% of them detected once, and around 6.5% sits in the top ten. The sequences come from PBMCs from blood, collected 14 to 15 days before vaccination. These receptors were obtained from a man in his forties or fifties who received an inactivated influenza vaccine.

This clonotype was seen only a few times. V gene TRBV4-3 combines with J gene TRBJ1-5; D is unclear. This CDR3 contains 15 residues. Looked up from germline, CDR1 is LGHNA and CDR2 is YSLEER. V shed 5 bases and J shed 1 base, with 12 bases lying between them. This chain's CDR3 is CASSIVRTSNQPQHF. CDR3 nucleotide sequence: TGCGCCAGCAGCATAGTCAGGACGAGCAATCAGCCCCAGCATTTT.

The chain carries TRBV6-2 or TRBV6-3 and TRBJ1-5, with D perhaps matching TRBD1 (6 bases). The germline V gene has CDR1 MNHEY and CDR2 SVGEGT. The CDR3 length is 15 residues. Trimming pared 4 bases from V and 7 bases from J, leaving 17 bases between. The CDR3 loop is CASSSTGTGGQPQHF. In nucleotides, the CDR3 is TGTGCCAGCAGTTCTACAGGGACCGGCGGGCAGCCCCAGCATTTT.

V gene TRBV3-1 combines with J gene TRBJ1-6; possible D gene TRBD1, 6 bases. CDR1 is LGHDT, CDR2 YNNKEL, per germline (reference sequence). CDR3 length: 16 amino acids. The V end was cut by 0 bases, the J end by 6 bases, with 12 bases between. The CDR3, as DNA: TGTGCCAGCAGCCAAGACAGGGGAGCCGCTAATTCACCCCTCCACTTT. It yields the protein CASSQDRGAANSPLHF.

This clonotype was observed at least ten times. The chain uses TRBV7-9 and TRBJ2-5, with 10 bases matching TRBD2. V shed 7 bases, J shed 3 bases, and the junction held 5 bases outside the gene matches. Germline V CDR1 and CDR2: SEHNR, FQNEAQ (reference sequence). The CDR3 contains 14 residues. CDR3 region: CASTLAGVKETQYF. DNA of the CDR3: TGTGCCAGCACTCTAGCGGGGGTGAAAGAGACCCAGTACTTC. The full variable domain, completed using reference TRBV7-9 and TRBJ2-5, is DTGVSQNPRHKITKRGQNVTFRCDPISEHNRLYWYRQTLGQGPEFLTYFQNEAQLEKSRLLSDRFSAERPKGSFSTLEIQRTEQGDSAMYLCASTLAGVKETQYFGPGTRLLVL.

There are many counts of this clonotype. This chain uses TRBV6-1 with TRBJ2-7, with TRBD1 matching over 9 bases. Germline CDR1 reads MNHNS; CDR2 reads SASEGT. This CDR3 region has 15 residues. J was trimmed by 6 bases and V by 4 bases; bases with no gene match: 10. CDR3 in amino acids: CASSGLPGQGVEQYF. The CDR3 nucleotides read TGTGCCAGCAGTGGGTTACCGGGACAGGGAGTCGAGCAGTACTTC.